The entry below gives a single T cell receptor beta chain sequence along with its context. Its target is not known. The data were obtained in a study of cytomegalovirus exposure and HLA in healthy donors. The germline V gene encodes CDR1 MNHEY and CDR2 SVGAGI. V gave up 5 bases and J gave up 7 bases; unmatched junction bases: 8. CDR3 length: 14 residues. General study points: An assumption of roughly uniform sequencing depth across donors underlay the presence/absence analyses. In a later analysis, at a false discovery rate of 0.05, over 15,000 TCR beta sequences were associated with HLA alleles.

The study ran its PCR with 60 Vbeta and 13 Jbeta primers. Source study methods: Roughly 11 million shared chains were among approximately 87 million unique TCR beta chains counted in a later analysis. Repertoires were generated with immunoSEQ multiplex PCR, while TCRdb's copy carries only in-frame clones and drops some. V, J and clone size derive from that table, while D and trimming were established from the DNA sequence. Among more than 70,000 clones, around 80% were seen once, and the ten largest hold 2.5% to 3.5%. V and J are TRBV6-5 and TRBJ2-1, with 7 bases matching TRBD2. What was sequenced was PBMCs. The source of this sequence is a man between 50 and 59 years old in good health and CMV-seropositive. The CDR3 loop reads CASSGLGLANEQFF. In DNA form, the CDR3 reads TGTGCCAGCAGTGGACTAGGTCTAGCGAATGAGCAGTTCTTC.